This T cell receptor beta chain is from a study of blood T cell repertoires in COVID-19 (TCRdb year 2020). Looking at the study overall: Samples covering the acute and convalescent phases of COVID-19 were provided by collaborators in the United States, Italy and Spain. The material from the prospective study consisted of cDNA or gDNA derived from T cells, B-cell-depleted T cells, or PBMCs. Subjects who had been exposed to COVID-19, were actively infected with it, or had recovered from it provided the deeply sampled blood TCRbeta repertoires that made up the dataset. A freely available public database, intended as a resource for researchers studying the immune response to SARS-CoV-2, is where the repertoires were released. Samples came from the ongoing ImmuneRACE study (first 160 participants) plus 1,254 subjects from 6 global collaborators. A de-identified subject ID, COVID-19 status, age in years and sex were almost always included in the sample metadata. Where available, HLA class I and class II types were taken from metadata supplied by the sample provider and were not determined by assay-based typing. Overall results and qualifications from the work: Clinical and demographic metadata were provided uncurated, with the amount varying by source and participant.

At the junction V is shortened by 5 bases and J by 5 bases, with 10 bases in between. The CDR3 goes from the cysteine to the phenylalanine over 13 residues. Only CDR3 DNA remains: 39 bases, in frame from the first base. From the germline V gene, CDR1 is MDHEN and CDR2 is SYDVKM. This clone showed up just once. The target of this receptor is not known. Base qualities are not at hand, and no much larger clone is one base apart. TCRbeta CDR3 regions were amplified from genomic DNA by means of the immunoSEQ Assay, a bias-controlled multiplex PCR. As for how the authors treated the data: The number of nucleated cells in each sample was estimated by amplification of reference gene primers within the assay. Sequence reads were collapsed and filtered to measure the absolute abundance of every unique TCRbeta CDR3 rearrangement. For each sample, productive Simpson clonality was calculated as the square root of Simpson's diversity index over productive rearrangements. In its TCRdb copy, this immuneACCESS table keeps in-frame sequences only and misses some clones. Where compared with another copy, unresolved V genes explain less than half of these, and the others have no known cause. Clone size and the V and J calls come from that table; the DNA yielded D and trimming. Across this sample there are more than 150,000 clones, with about 83% seen only once. Around 13% of the sample belongs to the ten largest clones.

One collaborating source in Seattle enrolled patients during active infection and followed them longitudinally through the course of disease. Collaborating institutions collected whole blood in K2EDTA tubes following their own protocols. For TCRbeta analysis, collaborators shipped samples in one of three forms: frozen whole blood, isolated PBMCs, or DNA extracted from either of those sample types. The sample consisted of peripheral blood. The V and J segments used are TRBV28 and TRBJ2-1, and perhaps TRBD2 as D gene, on 5 matching bases. This sequence was found in a woman aged 70-85 years with COVID-19, enrolled during active disease. The DNA reads TGTGCCAGCAGTCCCGGGGTAAACAATGAGCAGTTCTTC. Its coded protein is CASSPGVNNEQFF.